This TCR beta chain was profiled in a study of blood T cell repertoires in COVID-19. Original data processing: Amplified reference gene primers provided the basis for estimating nucleated cell counts. TCRdb keeps only in-frame clones here, not all; method: immunoSEQ multiplex PCR. V, J and clone size are taken as reported in that table, and D and trimming were inferred from the DNA itself. The data contain roughly 180,000 clones, around 85% of them seen just once; the ten biggest clones take up roughly 8.2%. The CDR3 loop spans 15 amino acids. Germline CDR1 reads MDHEN; CDR2 reads SYDVKM. V gave up 3 bases and J gave up 6 bases, with 16 bases separating them.

The sequencing sample was made of peripheral blood. This sequence joins TRBV28 and TRBJ2-3, with D possibly matching TRBD2 (5 bases). The receptor comes from an older woman with acute or convalescent COVID-19. CDR3 bases: TGTGCCAGCAGTTTTCCCGGCACTGGGGAGGATACGCAGTATTTT. This gives the protein CASSFPGTGEDTQYF.